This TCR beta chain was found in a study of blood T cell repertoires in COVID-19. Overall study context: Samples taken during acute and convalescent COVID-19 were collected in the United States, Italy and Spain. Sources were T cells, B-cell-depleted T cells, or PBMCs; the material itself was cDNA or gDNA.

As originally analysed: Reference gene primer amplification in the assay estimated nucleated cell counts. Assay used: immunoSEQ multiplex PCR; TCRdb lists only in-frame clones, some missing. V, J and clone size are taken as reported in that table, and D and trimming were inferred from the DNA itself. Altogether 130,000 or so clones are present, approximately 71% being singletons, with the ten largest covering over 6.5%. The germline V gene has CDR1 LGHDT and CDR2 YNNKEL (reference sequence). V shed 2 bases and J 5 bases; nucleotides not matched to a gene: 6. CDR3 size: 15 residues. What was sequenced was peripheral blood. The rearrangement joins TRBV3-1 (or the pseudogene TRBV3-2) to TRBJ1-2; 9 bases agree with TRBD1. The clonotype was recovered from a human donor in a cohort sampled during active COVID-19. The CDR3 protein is CASSQRTGALYGYTF. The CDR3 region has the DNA TGTGCCAGCAGCCAAAGGACAGGGGCCTTATATGGCTACACCTTC.